This T cell receptor beta chain was identified during a study of pediatric ulcerative colitis. Study-wide results and caveats: Blood-rectal clonal overlap within each person was significantly higher in ulcerative colitis patients than controls. Substantially fewer templates came from a couple of patients' blood samples.

This clone turned up a few times. Its antigen is still unknown. TCRdb keeps only in-frame clones here, not all; method: immunoSEQ multiplex PCR. The sample includes roughly 45,000 clones, around 76% of them seen just once. One to two pinch biopsies were taken from the rectum during colonoscopy. Ulcerative colitis patients received no immunosuppressive medication before the diagnostic colonoscopy. The germline V and J ends were trimmed by 6 bases and 7 bases, with 12 bases remaining between them. From germline, CDR1 is DFQATT and CDR2 SNEGSKA (reference sequence). The CDR3 has 11 amino acids. Sequencing was done on a sample of gut tissue. V and J are TRBV20-1 and TRBJ1-1; the D is unclear. The sequence came from a girl between 5 and 17 years old with moderate ulcerative colitis. Here the CDR3 reads CSARTGLEAFF. DNA for the CDR3: TGCAGTGCCAGAACCGGGCTTGAAGCTTTCTTT.